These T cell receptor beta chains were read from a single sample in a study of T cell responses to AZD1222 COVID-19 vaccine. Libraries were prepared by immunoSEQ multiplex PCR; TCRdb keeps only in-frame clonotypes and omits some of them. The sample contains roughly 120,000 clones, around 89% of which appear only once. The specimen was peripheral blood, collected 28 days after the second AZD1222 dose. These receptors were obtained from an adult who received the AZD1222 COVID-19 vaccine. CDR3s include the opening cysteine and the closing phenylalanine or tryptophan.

CDR3aa: CASSPPQGAGGSYEQSF
j_gene: TRBJ2-7
v_gene: TRBV18
len: 17

CDR3aa: CASSLGTANQPQHF
j_gene: TRBJ1-5
v_gene: TRBV5-6
len: 14

CDR3aa: CASSRSARYEQYF
j_gene: TRBJ2-7
v_gene: TRBV6-2/TRBV6-3
len: 13

CDR3aa: CASSSNPGNADTQYF
j_gene: TRBJ2-3
v_gene: TRBV5-5
len: 15

CDR3aa: CASSAAENTEAFF
j_gene: TRBJ1-1
v_gene: TRBV11-3
len: 13

CDR3aa: CASSLGTGVSQETQYF
j_gene: TRBJ2-5
v_gene: TRBV7-9
len: 16

CDR3aa: CASSLEGQPTGYTF
j_gene: TRBJ1-2
v_gene: TRBV5-1
len: 14

CDR3aa: CAWSGGRGPYEQYF
j_gene: TRBJ2-7
v_gene: TRBV30
len: 14

CDR3aa: CASSDQGYNEQFF
j_gene: TRBJ2-1
v_gene: TRBV2
len: 13

CDR3aa: CASSTGLNQPQHF
j_gene: TRBJ1-5
v_gene: TRBV19
len: 13

CDR3aa: CASSFSNEQFF
j_gene: TRBJ2-1
v_gene: TRBV27
len: 11

CDR3aa: CASSVTESSYNSPLHF
j_gene: TRBJ1-6
v_gene: TRBV9
len: 16

CDR3aa: CASSWGLGQETQYF
j_gene: TRBJ2-5
v_gene: TRBV5-8
len: 14

CDR3aa: CASSSRDREDAAFF
j_gene: TRBJ1-1
v_gene: TRBV5-6
len: 14

CDR3aa: CASSEGDTEAFF
j_gene: TRBJ1-1
v_gene: TRBV11-3
len: 12

CDR3aa: CASSQLQGRHTWQYF
j_gene: TRBJ2-7
v_gene: TRBV4-1
len: 15

CDR3aa: CASSDRGRTEAFF
j_gene: TRBJ1-1
v_gene: TRBV2
len: 13

CDR3aa: CASKQLSGTRRGNEQFF
j_gene: TRBJ2-1
v_gene: TRBV27
len: 17

CDR3aa: CASSEMGSGNTIYF
j_gene: TRBJ1-3
v_gene: TRBV6-1
len: 14

CDR3aa: CASSYGLLSHNEQFF
j_gene: TRBJ2-1
v_gene: TRBV7-3
len: 15

CDR3aa: CASSLMADSSYEQYF
j_gene: TRBJ2-7
v_gene: TRBV7-2
len: 15

CDR3aa: CSGRRDGDTQYF
j_gene: TRBJ2-3
v_gene: TRBV29-1
len: 12

CDR3aa: CATSDAQGRNQPQHF
j_gene: TRBJ1-5
v_gene: TRBV24-1
len: 15

CDR3aa: CASRRQLAASQETQYF
j_gene: TRBJ2-5
v_gene: TRBV7-3
len: 16

CDR3aa: CSVVAGGTDNEQFF
j_gene: TRBJ2-1
v_gene: TRBV29-1
len: 14

CDR3aa: CSASWSYGYTF
j_gene: TRBJ1-2
v_gene: TRBV20-1
len: 11

CDR3aa: CASRDRDRVFF
j_gene: TRBJ2-1
v_gene: TRBV12-3/TRBV12-4
len: 11

CDR3aa: CASTSGYGYTF
j_gene: TRBJ1-2
v_gene: TRBV19
len: 11

CDR3aa: CASSWGGDNYGYTF
j_gene: TRBJ1-2
v_gene: TRBV28
len: 14

CDR3aa: CASSPPAGNYGYTF
j_gene: TRBJ1-2
v_gene: TRBV18
len: 14

CDR3aa: CASSPRREGNNEQFF
j_gene: TRBJ2-1
v_gene: TRBV18
len: 15

CDR3aa: CASSKGQGGYSNQPQHF
j_gene: TRBJ1-5
v_gene: TRBV18
len: 17

CDR3aa: CASSEVSKEGRTDTQYF
j_gene: TRBJ2-3
v_gene: TRBV2
len: 17

CDR3aa: CASQTSGSRGETQYF
j_gene: TRBJ2-5
v_gene: TRBV9
len: 15

CDR3aa: CASSYSQGYEQYF
j_gene: TRBJ2-7
v_gene: TRBV11-1
len: 13

CDR3aa: CASGPREAYNSPLHF
j_gene: TRBJ1-6
v_gene: TRBV2
len: 15

CDR3aa: CASSGTIDSPLHF
j_gene: TRBJ1-6
v_gene: TRBV2
len: 13

CDR3aa: CASSIFNQGGEKLFF
j_gene: TRBJ1-4
v_gene: TRBV19
len: 15

CDR3aa: CASSKTGPSGTYNEQFF
j_gene: TRBJ2-1
v_gene: TRBV7-6
len: 17

CDR3aa: CASSLRGPTDTQYF
j_gene: TRBJ2-3
v_gene: TRBV7-3
len: 14

CDR3aa: CASSRRGPRIDTQYF
j_gene: TRBJ2-3
v_gene: TRBV27
len: 15